This paragraph covers one T cell receptor (beta chain) sequence. The CDR3 sequence is 15 residues long. The germline V gene has CDR1 MNHEY and CDR2 SVGAGI. V gave up 1 base and J gave up 1 base, with 11 bases separating them. This sample was taken from a study of blood T cell repertoires in COVID-19. Across the whole study: Researchers got acute and convalescent COVID-19 samples from the United States, Italy and Spain. PBMCs, B-cell-depleted T cells, or T cells were the source of the cDNA or gDNA that made up the material.

The authors' processing: It was from reference gene primer amplification that nucleated cell counts were estimated. Some clones are missing from TCRdb's copy, which holds only in-frame ones; the method was immunoSEQ multiplex PCR. That table furnishes V, J and clone size, whereas the DNA furnished D and trimming. This table has about 260,000 clones, around 82% appearing once. The sequence was obtained from a human donor in a cohort sampled during active COVID-19. The J gene is TRBJ2-7, the V gene TRBV6-5; D may be TRBD1 (5 bases). The sample comprised peripheral blood. The CDR3 spells CASSYWPGQSYEQYF. In DNA, the CDR3 is TGTGCCAGCAGTTACTGGCCAGGGCAGTCCTACGAGCAGTACTTC.